What follows is one T cell receptor (beta chain) and its context. Between the trimmed V and J ends, which lost 4 bases and 3 bases, there was a span of 11 bases. The germline gives CDR1 SGHKS, CDR2 YYEKEE (reference sequence). The CDR3 is made up of 14 amino acids. Original processing methods: Using reference gene primer amplification, nucleated cell counts were estimated. Method: immunoSEQ multiplex PCR; TCRdb's copy keeps in-frame clones and lacks some. That table furnishes V, J and clone size, whereas the DNA furnished D and trimming. The sample has 150,000 to 200,000 clones; 89% are singletons. The record originates from a study of blood T cell repertoires in COVID-19. For the study at large: Samples came from the United States, Italy and Spain, spanning acute and convalescent COVID-19. In each case, the material was cDNA or gDNA derived from T cells, B-cell-depleted T cells, or PBMCs.

Residents of about two dozen US areas, aged about 18 to 95 years, made up the participants. This chain joins TRBV5-5 and TRBJ1-5; perhaps TRBD1 as D (6 bases). Sequenced input: PBMCs or T cells enriched from blood (not recorded which). This TCR derives from a middle-aged woman with acute COVID-19. For the CDR3, the DNA is TGTGCCAGCAGCGTCAGGGGTGACAATCAGCCCCAGCATTTT. Encoded protein: CASSVRGDNQPQHF.